These 21 T cell receptor beta chains were all obtained from the same sample, sequenced in a study of blood T cell repertoires in COVID-19 (TCRdb year 2020). Library creation used the immunoSEQ multiplex PCR assay. The immuneACCESS repertoire file appears here via TCRdb, limited to in-frame rearrangements. These files lack a portion of the clones; in checked studies, under half of the deficit traces to unresolved V genes, and the cause of the others is not known. The sample table shows about 230,000 clones, and 86% are seen once. 11% of the sample comes from the top ten. Source material: peripheral blood. The receptors stem from a man between 50 and 59 years old with COVID-19, enrolled during active disease.

The V and J genes are TRBV30 and TRBJ2-3; D possibly corresponds to TRBD2 (5 bases). The CDR3 sequence is 13 residues long. The V end lost 3 bases, the J end lost 2 bases, and 9 bases lay between the germline ends. CDR1 and CDR2 from the germline V gene are GTSNPN and SVGIG (reference sequence). The CDR3 region is CAWSGGLTDTQYF. The CDR3 bases are TGTGCCTGGAGCGGAGGACTCACAGATACGCAGTATTTT.

As regards this clone: Mismatch with germline at one junction end may stem from a read error. V usage is TRBV14 and J usage is TRBJ1-1; D perhaps matches TRBD1 (6 bases). This CDR3 has 17 amino acids. Germline lookup yields CDR1 SGHDN and CDR2 FVKESK. The CDR3 spells CASSQEGGRLMNTEAFF. The CDR3 nucleotides read TGCGCCAGCAGCCAAGAAGGGGGACGGCTCATGAACACTGAAGCTTTCTTT.

The chain has TRBV6-2 or TRBV6-3 and TRBJ2-3; D is possibly TRBD1 (6 bases). The length of the CDR3 is 15 residues. V was clipped by 2 bases and J by 2 bases, with 11 bases between them. CDR1 MNHEY and CDR2 SVGEGT come from the germline V gene. The CDR3 region has the DNA TGTGCCAGCAGTTACCCACAGGGATACACAGATACGCAGTATTTT. This codes for CASSYPQGYTDTQYF.

The V call is TRBV6-5, the J call TRBJ2-2; 7 bases fit TRBD1. Losses at the gene ends were 8 bases for V and 1 base for J; bases not matched to a gene: 7. Germline CDR1 reads MNHEY; CDR2 reads SVGAGI. This CDR3 has 15 amino acids. The CDR3 bases are TGTGCCAGCTCACTGGCAGGGGGGAACACCGGGGAGCTGTTTTTT. The encoded protein is CASSLAGGNTGELFF.

The V and J genes are TRBV7-9 and TRBJ2-1; TRBD1 aligns across 7 bases. The trim removed 5 bases at V and 4 bases at J, leaving 5 bases unmatched. CDR3 size: 14 residues. CDR1 is SEHNR, CDR2 FQNEAQ, per germline (reference sequence). As DNA, the CDR3 is TGTGCCAGCAGCATCAGACAGGGATACAATGAGCAGTTCTTC. It specifies CASSIRQGYNEQFF.

V is TRBV7-9 and J is TRBJ2-3, with D tentatively TRBD2 (6 bases). The CDR3 is 16 residues long. The V gene's germline CDR1 is SEHNR and CDR2 FQNEAQ (reference sequence). The V gene lost 1 base and the J gene lost 1 base, with 12 bases spanning the gap. The CDR3 region is CASSLVTGVGTDTQYF. The CDR3 coding sequence is TGTGCCAGCAGCTTAGTCACGGGGGTGGGCACAGATACGCAGTATTTT.

J is TRBJ1-2 and V is TRBV28; 10 bases line up with TRBD1. The CDR3 is 14 amino acids. V was pared by 6 bases and J by 0 bases, with 1 base of the junction left unmatched. Germline V CDR1 and CDR2: MDHEN, SYDVKM. DNA for the CDR3: TGTGCCAGCAGGGGGACAGGGGCTAACTATGGCTACACCTTC. This codes for CASRGTGANYGYTF.

This clone showed up just once. V is TRBV4-1 and J is TRBJ2-3; 12 positions match TRBD2. The CDR3 contains 18 residues. V dropped 1 base and J dropped 2; count of bases not matched to a gene: 7. Germline CDR1 reads MGHRA; CDR2 reads YSYEKL. As DNA, the CDR3 is TGCGCCAGCAGCCAAGGCCTCCTAGCGGGGGGGATCACAGATACGCAGTATTTT. It specifies CASSQGLLAGGITDTQYF.

This chain uses TRBV2 with TRBJ1-4; D not certain. Germline loops: CDR1 SNHLY, CDR2 FYNNEI. Trimming pared 9 bases from V and 0 bases from J, leaving 5 bases between. The CDR3 extends over 12 amino acids. The CDR3 DNA sequence: TGTGCCAGACAAGCAACTAATGAAAAACTGTTTTTT. It encodes CARQATNEKLFF.

The chain couples TRBV6-5 to TRBJ2-1, with 9 bases aligning to TRBD1. The CDR3 loop spans 15 amino acids. CDR1 is MNHEY, CDR2 SVGAGI, per germline. V lost 5 bases, J lost 2 bases, and 4 bases stayed unmatched. The CDR3 region is CASSPGTGTYNEQFF. The CDR3 bases are TGTGCCAGCAGTCCCGGGACAGGGACCTACAATGAGCAGTTCTTC.

The chain links TRBV9 to TRBJ2-7; D is perhaps TRBD2 (6 bases). V was pared by 4 bases and J by 6 bases, with 17 bases between. This CDR3 has 14 residues. Germline V gene data show CDR1 as SGDLS and CDR2 as YYNGEE. The CDR3 bases are TGTGCCAGCAGCCCGGAGGGGAGCTACAGCGAGCAGTACTTC. Encoded protein: CASSPEGSYSEQYF.

The chain has TRBV15 and TRBJ2-1; TRBD2 aligns across 7 bases. The ends lost 0 bases at V and 5 bases at J; junction bases unmatched: 7. Germline V gene lookup returns CDR1 LNHNV and CDR2 YYDKDF (reference sequence). This CDR3 spans 16 amino acids. CDR3 loop: CATSRDLAGVDNEQFF. For the CDR3, the DNA is TGTGCCACCAGCAGAGATCTCGCGGGAGTGGACAATGAGCAGTTCTTC.

V gene TRBV5-1 combines with J gene TRBJ2-1, with TRBD2 identical over 9 bases. The CDR3 totals 15 residues. Germline V lookup: CDR1 SGHRS, CDR2 YFSETQ. J was trimmed by 7 bases and V by 0 bases; bases with no gene match: 5. This CDR3 is CASSLGGGASNEQFF. CDR3 DNA sequence: TGCGCCAGCAGCTTGGGCGGGGGGGCGTCGAATGAGCAGTTCTTC.

This rearrangement joins TRBV5-6 to TRBJ2-1; 9 bases fit TRBD2. Germline CDR1 is SGHDT and CDR2 is YYEEEE. V shed 0 bases and J 9 bases; nucleotides not matched to a gene: 7. CDR3 length: 15 amino acids. The CDR3 is CASSLELAGTAEQFF. The CDR3 DNA is TGTGCCAGCAGCTTGGAGCTAGCGGGGACCGCTGAGCAGTTCTTC. Drawing the rest from reference TRBV5-6 and TRBJ2-1, the complete variable domain is DAGVTQSPTHLIKTRGQQVTLRCSPKSGHDTVSWYQQALGQGPQFIFQYYEEEERQRGNFPDRFSGHQFPNYSSELNVNALLLGDSALYLCASSLELAGTAEQFFGPGTRLTVL.

This clone showed up just once. J is TRBJ1-6 and V is TRBV6-6, with TRBD1 as a possible D gene (6 bases). Germline V gives CDR1 MNHNY, CDR2 SVGAGI (reference sequence). This CDR3 has 16 residues. V gave up 6 bases and J gave up 6 bases, with 18 bases separating them. The CDR3 region is CASRTESGASNSPLHF. The CDR3 DNA reads as TGTGCCAGCAGGACCGAGTCAGGGGCTAGTAATTCACCCCTCCACTTT.

The chain combines TRBV5-4 with TRBJ2-7; 10 bases are shared with TRBD1. The CDR3 length is 15 residues. After removal of 4 bases from V and 5 bases from J, the junction contained 9 bases not matched to a gene. Germline loops: CDR1 SGHNT, CDR2 YYREEE (reference sequence). CDR3 DNA: TGTGCCAGCAGCCCTGTCCCGGGACAGGGGAACGAGCAGTACTTC. Amino acids: CASSPVPGQGNEQYF.

The rearrangement uses TRBV5-1 and TRBJ2-7; TRBD1 matches at 7 bases. The CDR3 has 15 amino acids. Trimming at V came to 6 bases and at J to 5 bases, leaving 14 bases not matched to a gene. Germline CDR1 and CDR2: SGHRS and YFSETQ. CDR3 DNA sequence: TGCGCCAGCAAGACGGCGACAGGGATGACGCACGAGCAGTACTTC. Its protein is CASKTATGMTHEQYF. The whole variable domain, filled in from reference TRBV5-1 and TRBJ2-7, reads KAGVTQTPRYLIKTRGQQVTLSCSPISGHRSVSWYQQTPGQGLQFLFEYFSETQRNKGNFPGRFSGRQFSNSRSEMNVSTLELGDSALYLCASKTATGMTHEQYFGPGTRLTVT.

This clone has a single count. This rearrangement joins TRBV3-1 (or the pseudogene TRBV3-2) to TRBJ2-4; tentative D call: TRBD2 (7 bases). V dropped 1 base and J dropped 6 bases, with 25 bases sitting between them. Germline CDR1 is LGHDT and CDR2 is YNNKEL (reference sequence). This CDR3 is 19 amino acids long. CDR3 loop: CASSQALGPGGPGGNIQYF. CDR3 sequence (DNA): TGTGCCAGCAGCCAAGCCTTGGGTCCGGGGGGCCCCGGGGGAAACATTCAGTACTTC.

The rearrangement links TRBV27 to TRBJ2-1; perhaps TRBD2 as D (5 bases). Trimming took 5 bases from V and 4 from J, leaving 12 bases between them. The CDR3 is made up of 14 amino acids. In germline, CDR1 is MNHEY, CDR2 SMNVEV (reference sequence). The CDR3 is CASSLESGYNEQFF. The DNA of the CDR3 is TGTGCCAGCAGTCTTGAATCGGGATACAATGAGCAGTTCTTC.

The V and J genes are TRBV28 and TRBJ1-1; D is possibly TRBD1 (5 bases). The CDR3 is made up of 15 amino acids. CDR1 and CDR2 from the germline V gene are MDHEN and SYDVKM. V gave up 3 bases and J gave up 1 base, with 12 bases separating them. Here the CDR3 DNA reads TGTGCCAGCAGTTTTTGGGGCCTAGAGAACACTGAAGCTTTCTTT. This sequence encodes CASSFWGLENTEAFF.

This chain joins TRBV10-3 and TRBJ1-2; no clear D gene. V gave up 2 bases and J gave up 4 bases, with 14 bases separating them. The CDR3 consists of 15 residues. From germline, CDR1 is ENHRY and CDR2 SYGVKD. CDR3: CAISETGQVSYGYTF. The CDR3 DNA sequence: TGTGCCATCAGTGAGACTGGGCAGGTGAGCTATGGCTACACCTTC.